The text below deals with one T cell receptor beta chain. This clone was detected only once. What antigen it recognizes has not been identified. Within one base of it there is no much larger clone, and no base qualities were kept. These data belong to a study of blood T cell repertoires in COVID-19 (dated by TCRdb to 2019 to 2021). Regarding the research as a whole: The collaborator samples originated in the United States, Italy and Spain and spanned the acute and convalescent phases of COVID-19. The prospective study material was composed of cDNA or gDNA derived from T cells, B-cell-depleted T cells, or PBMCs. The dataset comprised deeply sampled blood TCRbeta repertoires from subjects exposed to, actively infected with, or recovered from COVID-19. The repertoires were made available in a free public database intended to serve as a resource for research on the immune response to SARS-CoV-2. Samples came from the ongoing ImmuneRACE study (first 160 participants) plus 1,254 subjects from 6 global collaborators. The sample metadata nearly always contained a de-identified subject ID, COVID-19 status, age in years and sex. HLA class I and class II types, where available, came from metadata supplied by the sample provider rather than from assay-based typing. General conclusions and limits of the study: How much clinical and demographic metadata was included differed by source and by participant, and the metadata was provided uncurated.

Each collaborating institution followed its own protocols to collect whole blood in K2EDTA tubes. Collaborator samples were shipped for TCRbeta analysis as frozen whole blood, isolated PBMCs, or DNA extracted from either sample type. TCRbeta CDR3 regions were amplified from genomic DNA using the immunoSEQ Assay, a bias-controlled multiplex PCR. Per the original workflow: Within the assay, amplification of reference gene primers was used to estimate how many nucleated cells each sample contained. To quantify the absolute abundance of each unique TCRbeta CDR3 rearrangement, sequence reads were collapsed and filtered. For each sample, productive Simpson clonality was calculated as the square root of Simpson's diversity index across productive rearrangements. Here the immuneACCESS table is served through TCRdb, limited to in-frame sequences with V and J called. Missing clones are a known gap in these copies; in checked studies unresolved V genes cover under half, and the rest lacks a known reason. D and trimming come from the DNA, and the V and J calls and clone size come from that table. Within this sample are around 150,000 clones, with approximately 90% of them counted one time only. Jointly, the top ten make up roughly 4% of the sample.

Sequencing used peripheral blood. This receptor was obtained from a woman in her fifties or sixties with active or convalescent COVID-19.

The nucleotide sequence reads TGTGCCAGCAGCTCCACACCGGGAGACTACTACGAGCAGTACTTC. The translation is CASSSTPGDYYEQYF. Recombination linked TRBV5-5 to TRBJ2-7; TRBD2 might be the D gene, on 6 matching bases. V sheds 3 bases and J sheds 3 bases, leaving 16 bases between their ends. The CDR3, cysteine through phenylalanine, is 15 amino acids long. Only the CDR3 part of the read is kept: 45 bases, read in frame from the first base. CDR1 SGHKS and CDR2 YYEKEE are derived from the germline V gene (reference sequence).